This T cell receptor beta chain was sequenced for a study of naive and memory T cell subsets. Germline lookup yields CDR1 DFQATT and CDR2 SNEGSKA (reference sequence). V lost 3 bases, J lost 4 bases, and 6 bases stayed unmatched. This CDR3 spans 14 amino acids. Cells stained for CD3, CD4, CD8, CD45RA and CD27 were sorted into four subsets. CD45RA-CD27- cells were effector memory; CD45RA+CD27- cells were EMRA. Both TRBC1 and TRBC2 were covered by a beta constant-region primer of two equimolar oligonucleotides. TCRdb analysed the UMI-ligation and nested PCR reads with MiXCR anew, one entry per CDR3 protein. Of tens of thousands of distinct CDR3 sequences in the sample, roughly 10% were seen once. This clonotype was counted between two and nine times.

Sequencing was carried out using effector memory CD4+ T cells from blood. Subset indicated: effector memory, CD45RA- CD27-. This receptor was obtained from a human donor in good health. The chain is built from TRBV20-1 and TRBJ1-5; 7 bases align to TRBD1. CDR3 DNA: TGCAGTGCTAGTAAATGGGACAGAAATCAGCCCCAGCATTTT. Translation gives CSASKWDRNQPQHF.